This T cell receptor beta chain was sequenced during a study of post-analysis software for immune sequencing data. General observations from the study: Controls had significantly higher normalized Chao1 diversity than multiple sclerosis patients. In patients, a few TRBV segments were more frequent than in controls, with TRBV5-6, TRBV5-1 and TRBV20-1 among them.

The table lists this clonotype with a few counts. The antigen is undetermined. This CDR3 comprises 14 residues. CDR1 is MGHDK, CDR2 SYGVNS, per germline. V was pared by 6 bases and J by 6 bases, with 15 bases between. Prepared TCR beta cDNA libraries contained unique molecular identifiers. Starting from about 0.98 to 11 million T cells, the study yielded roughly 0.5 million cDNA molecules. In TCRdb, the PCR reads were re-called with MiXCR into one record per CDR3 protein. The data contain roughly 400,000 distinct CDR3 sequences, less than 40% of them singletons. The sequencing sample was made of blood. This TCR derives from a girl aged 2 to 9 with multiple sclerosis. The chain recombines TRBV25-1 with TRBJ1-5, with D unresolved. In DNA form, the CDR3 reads TGTGCCAGCAGCAGGACGGGCGGAGTTCAGCCCCAGCATTTT. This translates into CASSRTGGVQPQHF.